What follows are 8 T cell receptor beta chains derived from one specimen sequenced in a study of T cell responses to AZD1222 COVID-19 vaccine. Measured with immunoSEQ multiplex PCR; TCRdb has only the in-frame clones, and not every one. The sample gives around 87,000 clones, 65% to 90% of which show up once; roughly a tenth is in the top ten. Sequencing was performed on peripheral blood, taken on day 0 of AZD1222 vaccination. Receptor source: an adult in good health.

This rearrangement joins TRBV7-6 to TRBJ2-1; TRBD2 matches at 9 bases. V was clipped by 4 bases and J by 5 bases; unmatched bases: 12. Germline loops: CDR1 SGHVS, CDR2 FNYEAQ. The CDR3 contains 17 residues. The CDR3 nucleotides read TGTGCCAGCAGCTGGACCCTCGGCGGGGGGGCTAACAATGAGCAGTTCTTC. It codes for CASSWTLGGGANNEQFF.

This clone was seen a single time. The chain uses TRBV6-5 and TRBJ1-2, with 8 nucleotides matching TRBD1. The CDR3 spans 15 residues. With 4 bases clipped from V and 3 bases from J, the junction kept 7 bases outside the gene matches. Per the germline V gene, CDR1 is MNHEY and CDR2 is SVGAGI. The CDR3 spells CASSSGGAEDYGYTF. For the CDR3, the DNA is TGTGCCAGCAGTTCAGGGGGCGCCGAGGACTATGGCTACACCTTC.

The chain recombines TRBV4-2 with TRBJ1-2; D may be TRBD1 (5 bases). The CDR3 length is 17 residues. Germline CDR1 reads LGHNA; CDR2 reads YNFKEQ. Trimming pared 0 bases from V and 4 bases from J, leaving 18 bases between. As DNA, the CDR3 is TGTGCCAGCAGCCAAGATAGAGGGGTGGGTGATTTCTATGGCTACACCTTC. This codes for CASSQDRGVGDFYGYTF.

This chain connects TRBV5-5 to TRBJ2-2; D unclear. V was pared by 0 bases and J by 4 bases, with 10 bases between. This CDR3 has 15 residues. The germline gives CDR1 SGHKS, CDR2 YYEKEE (reference sequence). DNA for the CDR3: TGTGCCAGCAGCTTGGCGGTACTGAGCACCGGGGAGCTGTTTTTT. Its translation is CASSLAVLSTGELFF.

The CDR3 reads CASSINPGPSYGYTF. Written as DNA, the CDR3 is TGTGCCAGTAGTATAAATCCCGGTCCCTCCTATGGCTACACCTTC. The V gene is TRBV19, the J gene TRBJ1-2; no reliable D call. Germline loops: CDR1 LNHDA, CDR2 SQIVND (reference sequence). Trimming took off 2 bases at V and 4 bases at J, with 14 bases between the two ends. CDR3 size: 15 residues.

This chain links TRBV6-4 with TRBJ1-2; D unclear. The V gene lost 4 bases and the J gene lost 7 bases, with 13 bases spanning the gap. Germline V lookup: CDR1 MRHNA, CDR2 SNTAGT. This CDR3 has 13 residues. The CDR3 is CASSVPEQFGYTF. The DNA of the CDR3 is TGTGCCAGCAGTGTGCCAGAGCAGTTTGGCTACACCTTC.

The chain couples TRBV2 to TRBJ1-4, with D unclear. Germline CDR1 reads SNHLY; CDR2 reads FYNNEI. V gave up 4 bases and J gave up 8 bases, with 5 bases separating them. This CDR3 spans 11 amino acids. As DNA, the CDR3 is TGTGCCAGCAGTGTAGAGGAAAAACTGTTTTTT. Translation gives CASSVEEKLFF.

This chain links TRBV30 with TRBJ1-5; unclear D gene. Trimming cost V 2 bases and J 3 bases, with 8 bases left between them. The germline CDR1 and CDR2 sequences are GTSNPN and SVGIG (reference sequence). This CDR3 is built from 13 residues. The CDR3, as DNA: TGTGCCTGGAGTAAGGCACACAATCAGCCCCAGCATTTT. Its translation is CAWSKAHNQPQHF. The variable domain in full, completed from reference TRBV30 and TRBJ1-5, reads SQTIHQWPATLVQPVGSPLSLECTVEGTSNPNLYWYRQAAGRGLQLLFYSVGIGQISSEVPQNLSASRPQDRQFILSSKKLLLSDSGFYLCAWSKAHNQPQHFGDGTRLSIL.